The 15 T cell receptor beta chains below were found in one sample sequenced in a study of T-cell reconstitution after alpha-beta-depleted transplantation in children. The TCRbeta library incorporated unique molecular identifiers. TCRdb recomputed calls from the PCR reads with MiXCR, one row per CDR3 protein. The sample yields around 600,000 distinct CDR3 sequences, approximately 15% seen once. Specimen: PBMCs from the stem cell graft donor, collected from the stem cell graft. The receptors originated from a human donor who donated a stem cell graft to a child with acute myeloid leukemia.

This sequence joins TRBV29-1 and TRBJ2-7; TRBD1 might be the D (6 bases). CDR3 length: 13 residues. The V end was cut by 4 bases, the J end by 4 bases, with 14 bases between. The V gene's germline CDR1 is SQVTM and CDR2 ANQGSEA. CDR3 sequence (DNA): TGCAGCGTTGTGGGAACGGACAGTTACGAGCAGTACGTC. Translated: CSVVGTDSYEQYV.

This clonotype was counted at least ten times. The gene calls are TRBV27 and TRBJ2-7; 9 nucleotides align to TRBD1. Germline CDR1 reads MNHEY; CDR2 reads SMNVEV (reference sequence). Germline trimming cut 2 bases from V and 6 bases from J; bases unmatched to any gene: 2. The CDR3 runs to 13 residues. CDR3 nucleotides: TGTGCCAGCAGTTTAGGGACAGGGACCGAGCAGTACTTC. Its protein is CASSLGTGTEQYF.

In its sample, this clonotype was seen many times. The chain is built from TRBV20-1 and TRBJ1-5; D possibly corresponds to TRBD1 (6 bases). Germline V gene sequence: CDR1 DFQATT, CDR2 SNEGSKA (reference sequence). The CDR3 loop spans 14 amino acids. The V end was cut by 1 base, the J end by 2 bases, with 9 bases between. Here the CDR3 DNA reads TGCAGTGCTAGAGGGGACACCCGCAATCAGCCCCAGCATTTT. Its translation is CSARGDTRNQPQHF.

The J gene is TRBJ1-4, the V gene TRBV7-2; TRBD1 is a possible D gene (5 bases). Germline loops: CDR1 SGHTA, CDR2 FQGNSA. Trimming shortened V by 2 bases and J by 3 bases, and 13 bases separated the two germline ends. The CDR3 is 16 residues long. The CDR3 is CASSLRRGRANEKLFF. The CDR3 nucleotides read TGTGCCAGCAGCTTAAGAAGAGGCAGGGCTAATGAAAAACTGTTTTTT.

This clonotype was seen a handful of times. The chain uses TRBV3-1 and TRBJ2-7; 10 bases align to TRBD2. The CDR3 is made up of 18 amino acids. The J segment lost 0 bases and the V segment lost 8 bases, leaving 16 bases of the junction unmatched. Germline assignment: CDR1 LGHDT and CDR2 YNNKEL (reference sequence). The CDR3 nucleotides read TGTGCCAGCTGTTTACGCCTAGCGGGGGCCCTGAGCTCCTACGAGCAGTACTTC. Translating it yields CASCLRLAGALSSYEQYF.

This clonotype was seen a handful of times. The V gene is TRBV24-1, the J gene TRBJ2-2; D is unresolved. V was cut by 7 bases and J by 7 bases, with 9 bases left in between. This CDR3 is 12 amino acids long. Germline V gives CDR1 KGHDR, CDR2 SFDVKD. CDR3 region: CATSDIGGELFF. The DNA of the CDR3 is TGTGCCACCAGCGATATCGGCGGGGAGCTGTTTTTT.

To note about this clonotype: A read error is possible here, since a much larger clone lies one base away. This chain links TRBV14 with TRBJ2-3; D is undetermined. Germline CDR1 SGHDN, CDR2 FVKESK. The length of the CDR3 is 17 residues. Trimming shortened V by 1 base and J by 2 bases, and 16 bases separated the two germline ends. Here the CDR3 DNA reads TGTGCCAGCAGCCAAGTAGAGCGCTCCTATGTCACAGATACGCAGTATTTT. This translates into CASSQVERSYVTDTQYF.

CDR3 region: CSSRIGLAETDTQYF. CDR3 DNA sequence: TGCAGTTCCCGGATCGGACTAGCCGAGACAGATACGCAGTATTTT. V gene TRBV20-1 combines with J gene TRBJ2-3; 8 bases agree with TRBD2. CDR3 length equals 15 residues. CDR1 is DFQATT and CDR2 is SNEGSKA in the germline V gene (reference sequence). V shed 8 bases, J shed 3 bases, and the junction held 13 bases outside the gene matches.

This clonotype was observed many times. V is TRBV20-1 and J is TRBJ2-7, with 7 bases that match TRBD2. Germline values: CDR1 DFQATT, CDR2 SNEGSKA (reference sequence). This CDR3 has 14 amino acids. J gave up 2 bases and V 5 bases, and 9 bases lay outside the gene matches. Here the CDR3 reads CSALIAGRTYEQYF. The CDR3 nucleotides are TGCAGTGCTCTAATAGCGGGCAGGACCTACGAGCAGTACTTC.

This clonotype was observed a few times. The V and J genes are TRBV9 and TRBJ1-6; D gene ambiguous. The CDR3 runs to 12 residues. Germline V lookup: CDR1 SGDLS, CDR2 YYNGEE. V was trimmed by 2 bases and J by 7 bases, leaving 4 bases between them. The CDR3 spells CASSVTNSPLHF. CDR3 coding DNA: TGTGCCAGCAGCGTCACCAATTCACCCCTCCACTTT.

The J gene is TRBJ2-7, the V gene TRBV7-2; 8 bases match TRBD1. The trim removed 4 bases at V and 3 bases at J, leaving 8 bases unmatched. The germline gives CDR1 SGHTA, CDR2 FQGNSA. The CDR3 totals 15 residues. This CDR3 reads CASSSLSGTGYEQYF. The CDR3 DNA is TGTGCCAGCAGCTCGCTCTCCGGGACAGGCTACGAGCAGTACTTC.

The chain carries TRBV30 and TRBJ2-5; D ambiguous. This CDR3 comprises 12 residues. Germline V gene lookup returns CDR1 GTSNPN and CDR2 SVGIG (reference sequence). V was cut by 3 bases and J by 5 bases, with 10 bases left in between. This CDR3 reads CAWRPTGETQYF. The CDR3 DNA reads as TGTGCCTGGAGGCCCACCGGGGAGACCCAGTACTTC.

This clonotype was detected ten times or more. CDR3 in amino acids: CSGGPTGLLSYNEQFF. CDR3 coding DNA: TGCAGCGGGGGCCCGACAGGGCTGCTTTCCTACAATGAGCAGTTCTTC. The genes are TRBV29-1 and TRBJ2-1; TRBD1 matches 7 bases. The CDR3 loop spans 16 amino acids. CDR1 SQVTM and CDR2 ANQGSEA come from the germline V gene. Unmatched junction bases numbered 13, after V lost 7 bases and J lost 1 base.

V usage is TRBV25-1 and J usage is TRBJ2-3; D might be TRBD1 or TRBD2, each matching 5 bases. This CDR3 has 17 amino acids. V was cut by 1 base and J by 3 bases, with 17 bases left in between. In germline, CDR1 is MGHDK, CDR2 SYGVNS. Here the CDR3 reads CASSESWDPLETDTQYF. CDR3 sequence (DNA): TGTGCCAGCAGTGAATCCTGGGACCCACTTGAGACAGATACGCAGTATTTT. The variable domain in full, completed from reference TRBV25-1 and TRBJ2-3, reads EADIYQTPRYLVIGTGKKITLECSQTMGHDKMYWYQQDPGMELHLIHYSYGVNSTEKGDLSSESTVSRIRTEHFPLTLESARPSHTSQYLCASSESWDPLETDTQYFGPGTRLTVL.

V gene TRBV7-2 combines with J gene TRBJ2-5; TRBD1 is a possible D gene (6 bases). V was clipped by 5 bases and J by 2 bases, with 21 bases between them. Germline CDR1 reads SGHTA; CDR2 reads FQGNSA. This CDR3 contains 17 residues. CDR3 protein: CASSLHPWGQRQETQYF. The CDR3 DNA reads as TGTGCCAGCAGCCTTCACCCCTGGGGACAACGTCAAGAGACCCAGTACTTC.